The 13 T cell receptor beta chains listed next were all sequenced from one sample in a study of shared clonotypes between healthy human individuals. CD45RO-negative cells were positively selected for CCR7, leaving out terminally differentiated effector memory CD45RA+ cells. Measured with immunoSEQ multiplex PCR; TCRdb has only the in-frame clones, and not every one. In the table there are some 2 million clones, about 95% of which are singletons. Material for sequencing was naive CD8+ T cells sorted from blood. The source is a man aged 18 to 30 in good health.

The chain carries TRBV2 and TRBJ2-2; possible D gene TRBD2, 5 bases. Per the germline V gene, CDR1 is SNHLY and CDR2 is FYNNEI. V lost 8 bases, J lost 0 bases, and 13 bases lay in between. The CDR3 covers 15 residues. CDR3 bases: TGTGCCAGCGCCCCGCGGGTTACGAACACCGGGGAGCTGTTTTTT. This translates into CASAPRVTNTGELFF.

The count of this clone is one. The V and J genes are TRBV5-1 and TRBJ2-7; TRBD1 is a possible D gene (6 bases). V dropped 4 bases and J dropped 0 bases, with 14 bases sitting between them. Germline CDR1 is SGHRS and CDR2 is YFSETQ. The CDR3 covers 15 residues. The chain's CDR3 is CASSHDGTISYEQYF. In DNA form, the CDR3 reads TGCGCCAGCAGCCATGACGGGACAATCTCCTACGAGCAGTACTTC.

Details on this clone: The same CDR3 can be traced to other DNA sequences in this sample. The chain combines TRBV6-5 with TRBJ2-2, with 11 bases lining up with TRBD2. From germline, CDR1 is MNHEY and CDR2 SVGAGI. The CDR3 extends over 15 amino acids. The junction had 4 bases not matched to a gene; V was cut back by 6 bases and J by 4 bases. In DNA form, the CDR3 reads TGTGCCAGCAGGAGACTAGCGGGATCCACCGGGGAGCTGTTTTTT. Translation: CASRRLAGSTGELFF.

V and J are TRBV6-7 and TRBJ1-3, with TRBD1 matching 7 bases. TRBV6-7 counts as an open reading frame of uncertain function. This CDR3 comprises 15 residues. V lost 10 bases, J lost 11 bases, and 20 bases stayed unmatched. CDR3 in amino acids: CAIDEEIDRDLSIYF. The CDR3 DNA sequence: TGTGCCATCGATGAGGAGATTGACAGGGATCTCTCCATATATTTT.

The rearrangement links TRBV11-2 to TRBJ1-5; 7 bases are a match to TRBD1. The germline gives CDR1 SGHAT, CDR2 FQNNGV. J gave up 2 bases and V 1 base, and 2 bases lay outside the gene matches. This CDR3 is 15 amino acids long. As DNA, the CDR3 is TGTGCCAGCAGCTTAGCAGGGGGGGGCAATCAGCCCCAGCATTTT. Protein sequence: CASSLAGGGNQPQHF. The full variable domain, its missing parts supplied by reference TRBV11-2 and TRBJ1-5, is EAGVAQSPRYKIIEKRQSVAFWCNPISGHATLYWYQQILGQGPKLLIQFQNNGVVDDSQLPKDRFSAERLKGVDSTLKIQPAKLEDSAVYLCASSLAGGGNQPQHFGDGTRLSIL.

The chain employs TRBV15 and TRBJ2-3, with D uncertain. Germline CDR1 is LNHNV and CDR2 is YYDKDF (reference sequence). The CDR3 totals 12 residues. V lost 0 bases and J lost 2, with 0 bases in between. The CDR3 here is CATSRDTDTQYF. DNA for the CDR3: TGTGCCACCAGCAGAGACACAGATACGCAGTATTTT.

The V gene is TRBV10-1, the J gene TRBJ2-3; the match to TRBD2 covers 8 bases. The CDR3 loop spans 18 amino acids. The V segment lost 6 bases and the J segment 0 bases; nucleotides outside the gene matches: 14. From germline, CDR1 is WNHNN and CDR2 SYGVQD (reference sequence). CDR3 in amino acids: CASSASRLAYTSTDTQYF. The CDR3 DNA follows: TGCGCCAGCAGCGCATCTCGACTAGCGTATACTAGCACAGATACGCAGTATTTT.

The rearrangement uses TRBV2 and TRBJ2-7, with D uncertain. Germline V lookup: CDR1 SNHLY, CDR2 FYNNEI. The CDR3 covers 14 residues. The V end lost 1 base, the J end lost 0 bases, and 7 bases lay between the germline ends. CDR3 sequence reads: CASSEETPSYEQYF. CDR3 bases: TGTGCCAGCAGTGAAGAGACACCCTCCTACGAGCAGTACTTC.

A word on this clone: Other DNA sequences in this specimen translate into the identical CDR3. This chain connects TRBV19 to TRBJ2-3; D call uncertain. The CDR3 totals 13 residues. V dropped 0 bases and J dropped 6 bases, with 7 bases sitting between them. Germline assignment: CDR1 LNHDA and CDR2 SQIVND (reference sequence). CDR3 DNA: TGTGCCAGTAGTATAGACGGCGAGGATACGCAGTATTTT. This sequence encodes CASSIDGEDTQYF.

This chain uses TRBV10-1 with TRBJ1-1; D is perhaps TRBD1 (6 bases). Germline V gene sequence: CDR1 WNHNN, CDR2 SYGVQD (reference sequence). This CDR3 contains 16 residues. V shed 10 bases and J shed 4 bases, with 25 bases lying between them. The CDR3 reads CAIRLWQGIRSTEAFF. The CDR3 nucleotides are TGCGCCATCAGGCTATGGCAGGGGATAAGAAGCACTGAAGCTTTCTTT.

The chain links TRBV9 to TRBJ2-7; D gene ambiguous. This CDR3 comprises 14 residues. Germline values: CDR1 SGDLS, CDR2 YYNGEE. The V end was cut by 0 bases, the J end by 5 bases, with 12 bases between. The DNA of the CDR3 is TGTGCCAGCAGCGTAGCAGGTACCTACGACGAGCAGTACTTC. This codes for CASSVAGTYDEQYF.

The CDR3 coding sequence is TGTGCCAGCAGCTCCCCGGGGAGCGAGACCCAGTACTTC. Translating it yields CASSSPGSETQYF. The rearrangement joins TRBV7-9 to TRBJ2-5, with D perhaps TRBD2 (5 bases). This CDR3 region has 13 residues. Germline V gene sequence: CDR1 SEHNR, CDR2 FQNEAQ (reference sequence). V was shortened by 4 bases and J by 5 bases, with 11 bases between the two germline ends.

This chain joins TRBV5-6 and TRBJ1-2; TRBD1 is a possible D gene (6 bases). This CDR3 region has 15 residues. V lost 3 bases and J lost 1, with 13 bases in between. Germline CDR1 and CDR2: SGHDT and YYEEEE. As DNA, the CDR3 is TGTGCCAGCAGCTCGGAGGGACACCATAACTATGGCTACACCTTC. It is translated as CASSSEGHHNYGYTF.